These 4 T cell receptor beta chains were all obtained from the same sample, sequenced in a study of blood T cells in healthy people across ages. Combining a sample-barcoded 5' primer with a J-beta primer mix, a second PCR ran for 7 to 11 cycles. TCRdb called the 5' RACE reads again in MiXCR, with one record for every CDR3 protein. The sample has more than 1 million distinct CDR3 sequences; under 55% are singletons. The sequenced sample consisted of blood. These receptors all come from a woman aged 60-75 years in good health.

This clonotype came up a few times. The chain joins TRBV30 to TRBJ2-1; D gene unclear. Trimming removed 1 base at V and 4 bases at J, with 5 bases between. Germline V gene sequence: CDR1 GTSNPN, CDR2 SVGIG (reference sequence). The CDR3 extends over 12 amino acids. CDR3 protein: CAWSAGYNEQFF. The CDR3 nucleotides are TGTGCCTGGAGTGCTGGTTACAATGAGCAGTTCTTC.

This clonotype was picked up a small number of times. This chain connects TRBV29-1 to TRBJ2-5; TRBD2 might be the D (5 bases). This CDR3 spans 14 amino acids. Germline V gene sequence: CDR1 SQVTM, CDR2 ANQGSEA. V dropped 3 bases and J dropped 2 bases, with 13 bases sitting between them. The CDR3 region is CSVDKEADQETQYF. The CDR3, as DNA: TGCAGCGTTGATAAGGAGGCAGATCAAGAGACCCAGTACTTC.

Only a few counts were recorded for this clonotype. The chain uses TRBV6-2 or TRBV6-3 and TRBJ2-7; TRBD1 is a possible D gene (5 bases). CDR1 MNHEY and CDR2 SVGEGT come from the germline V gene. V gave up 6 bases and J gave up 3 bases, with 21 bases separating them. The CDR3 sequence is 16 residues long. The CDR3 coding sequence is TGTGCCAGCAGGCCACACCCAATTGGGGCCCTCTACGAGCAGTACTTC. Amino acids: CASRPHPIGALYEQYF.

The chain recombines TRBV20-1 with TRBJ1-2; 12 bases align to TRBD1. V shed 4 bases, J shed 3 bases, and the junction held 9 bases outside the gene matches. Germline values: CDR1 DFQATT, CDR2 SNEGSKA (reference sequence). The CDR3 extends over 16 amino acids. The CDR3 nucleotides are TGCAGTGCTACCGGGACAGGGGGCGAAGAGGACTATGGCTACACCTTC. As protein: CSATGTGGEEDYGYTF.